The next 14 T cell receptor beta chains were all read from a single sample in a study of beta chain features in type 1 diabetes. Of the isolated RNA, all was reverse transcribed, and so the sequenced material was expressed TCRB transcripts. Using immunoSEQ multiplex PCR, the repertoire was profiled, and TCRdb retains in-frame clones only, with some absent. This table holds about 930,000 clones, about a sixth found once. The material sequenced was naive CD4+ T cells from blood. These receptors all stem from a woman aged 18-29 years in good health.

The V and J genes are TRBV5-1 and TRBJ1-1, with D perhaps TRBD1 (6 bases). Trimming shortened V by 0 bases and J by 0 bases, and 9 bases separated the two germline ends. The CDR3 covers 15 residues. In germline, CDR1 is SGHRS, CDR2 YFSETQ. The CDR3 loop reads CASSLGGLVNTEAFF. In nucleotides, the CDR3 is TGCGCCAGCAGCTTGGGGGGGCTCGTGAACACTGAAGCTTTCTTT.

The chain combines TRBV9 with TRBJ2-1; D is unclear. The CDR3 loop spans 15 amino acids. Germline CDR1 reads SGDLS; CDR2 reads YYNGEE. Trimming pared 2 bases from V and 7 bases from J, leaving 16 bases between. The CDR3 spells CASSVSPSGENEQFF. For the CDR3, the DNA is TGTGCCAGCAGCGTTTCTCCTTCGGGTGAGAATGAGCAGTTCTTC.

The J gene is TRBJ2-7, the V gene TRBV6-6, with unresolved D. This CDR3 contains 13 residues. The germline V gene has CDR1 MNHNY and CDR2 SVGAGI (reference sequence). Trimming removed 3 bases at V and 3 bases at J, with 9 bases between. The CDR3 spells CASSYGGNYEQYF. The CDR3 DNA reads as TGTGCCAGCAGTTATGGCGGAAACTACGAGCAGTACTTC.

In this sample, this clone turned up once. This chain connects TRBV25-1 to TRBJ2-6; no clear D gene. There are 14 residues in the CDR3. Germline V gene sequence: CDR1 MGHDK, CDR2 SYGVNS. The ends were cut back, 4 bases at V and 2 bases at J, with 6 bases in the middle. DNA for the CDR3: TGTGCCAGCAGTGGGACGACTGGGGCCAACGTCCTGACTTTC. Amino acids: CASSGTTGANVLTF.

The V and J genes are TRBV15 and TRBJ2-7; 11 bases match TRBD2. CDR3 size: 15 residues. Losses at the gene ends were 5 bases for V and 1 base for J; bases not matched to a gene: 4. Germline V CDR1 and CDR2: LNHNV, YYDKDF (reference sequence). The CDR3 sequence: CATSPGLAASYEQYF. CDR3 sequence (DNA): TGTGCCACCAGCCCGGGACTAGCGGCATCCTACGAGCAGTACTTC.

CDR3 protein: CASRATATYEQYF. The CDR3 DNA is TGTGCCAGTAGAGCGACCGCCACCTACGAGCAGTACTTC. The V gene is TRBV19, the J gene TRBJ2-7; D ambiguous. The CDR3 has 13 residues. Germline CDR1 LNHDA, CDR2 SQIVND (reference sequence). Trimming took off 6 bases at V and 2 bases at J, with 11 bases between the two ends.

The chain recombines TRBV6-1 with TRBJ2-2, with D possibly TRBD2 on 5 matching bases. This CDR3 spans 13 amino acids. V was trimmed by 4 bases and J by 6 bases, leaving 9 bases between them. CDR1 is MNHNS and CDR2 is SASEGT in the germline V gene. The CDR3 spells CASSGLASGELFF. The CDR3 nucleotides read TGTGCCAGCAGTGGCCTAGCATCCGGGGAGCTGTTTTTT.

The genes are TRBV4-3 and TRBJ2-1; possibly TRBD2 for D (5 bases). V dropped 3 bases and J dropped 2 bases, with 14 bases sitting between them. Germline CDR1 is LGHNA and CDR2 is YSLEER. This CDR3 spans 16 amino acids. The CDR3 coding sequence is TGCGCCAGCAGCCAGTCCCGGGGTAGCGCCTACAATGAGCAGTTCTTC. Protein: CASSQSRGSAYNEQFF.

This rearrangement joins TRBV4-3 to TRBJ2-6; a weak D match, TRBD1 (5 bases). This CDR3 contains 17 residues. Trimming stripped 3 bases from V and 2 bases from J, with 14 bases between. CDR1 and CDR2 (germline): LGHNA, YSLEER. Here the CDR3 reads CASSQQGNIAGANVLTF. In DNA, the CDR3 is TGCGCCAGCAGCCAGCAGGGAAATATAGCTGGGGCCAACGTCCTGACTTTC.

This clone has just a few counts. This chain uses TRBV15 with TRBJ2-3, with D perhaps matching TRBD2 (5 bases). CDR3 length: 14 amino acids. The germline V gene has CDR1 LNHNV and CDR2 YYDKDF (reference sequence). V gave up 1 base and J gave up 3 bases, with 8 bases separating them. CDR3 nucleotides: TGTGCCACCAGCAGAGCTCTAGCAACAGATACGCAGTATTTT. Translation gives CATSRALATDTQYF.

There are a few counts of this clone. The chain links TRBV7-2 to TRBJ2-2; 7 bases fit TRBD1. The CDR3 is made up of 17 amino acids. V lost 4 bases to trimming and J lost 0 bases; unmatched junction nucleotides: 8. Germline lookup yields CDR1 SGHTA and CDR2 FQGNSA. The CDR3 here is CASSWTGYLANTGELFF. The CDR3, as DNA: TGTGCCAGCAGCTGGACAGGATACCTGGCGAACACCGGGGAGCTGTTTTTT.

CDR3 sequence: CAISAQSTYEQYF. The CDR3 nucleotides read TGTGCCATCAGTGCCCAATCTACCTACGAGCAGTACTTC. V usage is TRBV10-3 and J usage is TRBJ2-7; D unclear. CDR1 ENHRY and CDR2 SYGVKD come from the germline V gene. V was cut by 4 bases and J by 2 bases, with 9 bases left in between. The CDR3 consists of 13 residues.

The gene calls are TRBV7-2 and TRBJ2-7; tentative D call: TRBD2 (5 bases). V lost 4 bases and J lost 1, with 8 bases in between. The V gene's germline CDR1 is SGHTA and CDR2 FQGNSA. This CDR3 comprises 13 residues. CDR3 amino acids: CASSSGNSYEQYF. CDR3 bases: TGTGCCAGCAGCTCGGGAAATTCCTACGAGCAGTACTTC.

In this sample, this clone turned up a few times. The V and J genes are TRBV5-1 and TRBJ1-1, with a weak D call TRBD1 (6 bases). Germline assignment: CDR1 SGHRS and CDR2 YFSETQ. Trimming stripped 6 bases from V and 1 base from J, with 19 bases between. The CDR3 is made up of 16 amino acids. The CDR3 DNA reads as TGCGCCAGCACCTCGGGACACCCGGCCTCGAACACTGAAGCTTTCTTT. As protein: CASTSGHPASNTEAFF.